This T cell receptor beta chain is from a study of OX40 agonist ivuxolimab in advanced cancers. Study summary: Ivuxolimab, an agonistic anti-OX40 (CD134) antibody, was given to patients. Age averaged around 60 years (range roughly 23 to 85), and about 86% were male.

Study-wide results and caveats: Clonal expansion was among the lowest in partial responders at 0.1-3.0 mg/kg, especially CD8+. Normalized expansion of T-cell clones was also low for some nonresponders.

Sequencing used immunoSEQ multiplex PCR; TCRdb keeps in-frame clones, though not all of them. The sample contains tens of thousands of clones, approximately 91% of which appear only once. V dropped 7 bases and J dropped 4 bases, with 12 bases sitting between them. This CDR3 comprises 13 residues. Germline V lookup: CDR1 MNHEY, CDR2 SMNVEV (reference sequence). A remark on this clone: Its antigen is still unknown.

The chain has TRBV27 and TRBJ2-3; D unclear. The TCR originated in an adult with an advanced solid tumor such as melanoma, head and neck, liver or kidney cancer. The sequenced sample was CD4+ or CD8+ T cells sorted from blood, obtained in a trial of the OX40 agonist ivuxolimab. CDR3 loop: CASNELSADTQYF. DNA of the CDR3: TGTGCCAGCAATGAGTTATCCGCAGATACGCAGTATTTT.